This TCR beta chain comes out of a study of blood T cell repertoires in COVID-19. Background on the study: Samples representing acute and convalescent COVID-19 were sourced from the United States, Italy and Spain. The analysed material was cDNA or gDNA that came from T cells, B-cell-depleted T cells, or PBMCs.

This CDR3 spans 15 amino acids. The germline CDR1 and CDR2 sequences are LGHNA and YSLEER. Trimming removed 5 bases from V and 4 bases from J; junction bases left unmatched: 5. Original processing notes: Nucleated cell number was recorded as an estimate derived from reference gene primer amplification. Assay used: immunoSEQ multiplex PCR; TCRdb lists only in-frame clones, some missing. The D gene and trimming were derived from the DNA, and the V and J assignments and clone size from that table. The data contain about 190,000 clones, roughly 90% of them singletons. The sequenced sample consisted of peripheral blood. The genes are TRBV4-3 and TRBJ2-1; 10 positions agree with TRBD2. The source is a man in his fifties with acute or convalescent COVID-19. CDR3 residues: CASSYLAGVYNEQFF. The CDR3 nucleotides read TGCGCCAGCAGCTATCTAGCGGGGGTGTACAATGAGCAGTTCTTC.